This T cell receptor (beta chain) was profiled in a study of blood T cells in healthy people across ages. V lost 2 bases and J 1 base, leaving 10 bases between the germline ends. Germline V gives CDR1 MNHEY, CDR2 SVGAGI. The CDR3 is made up of 15 amino acids. Study-level findings and limits: Any changes in expanded clonotypes were possibly confounded, as donor CMV status remained unknown.

Through a sample-barcoded 5' primer and a J-beta primer mix, a second PCR was run for about 6 to 12 cycles. TCRdb re-analysed the 5' RACE reads in MiXCR, keeping a single row per CDR3 protein. The sample includes about 670,000 distinct CDR3 sequences, 40% to 50% of them seen just once. In this sample, this clonotype turned up a few times. Its cognate antigen is unknown. The source material was blood. This clonotype was sampled from a man older than 75 in good health. The chain is built from TRBV6-5 and TRBJ2-3; D might be TRBD2 (5 bases). The CDR3 spells CASSYMTIGTDTQYF. In DNA, the CDR3 is TGTGCCAGCAGTTACATGACTATAGGCACAGATACGCAGTATTTT.